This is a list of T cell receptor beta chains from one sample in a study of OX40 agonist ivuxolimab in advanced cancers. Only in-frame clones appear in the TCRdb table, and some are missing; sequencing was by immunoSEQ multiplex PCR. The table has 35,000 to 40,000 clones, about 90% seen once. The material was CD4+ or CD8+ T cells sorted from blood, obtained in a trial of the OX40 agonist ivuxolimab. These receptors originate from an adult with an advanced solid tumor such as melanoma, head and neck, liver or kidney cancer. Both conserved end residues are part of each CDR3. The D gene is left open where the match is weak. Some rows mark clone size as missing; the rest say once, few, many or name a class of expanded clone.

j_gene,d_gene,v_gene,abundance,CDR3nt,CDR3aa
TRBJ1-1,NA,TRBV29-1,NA,TGCAGCGTTAGGGAAGGGGAAGGCACTGAAGCTTTCTTT,CSVREGEGTEAFF
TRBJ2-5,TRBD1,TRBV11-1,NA,TGTGCCAGCAGCCCGAGGGACAGGGACAGGGGAACCCAGTACTTC,CASSPRDRDRGTQYF
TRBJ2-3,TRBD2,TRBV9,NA,TGTGCCAGCAGCGTAGGTTGGGGAGGGGATACGCAGTATTTT,CASSVGWGGDTQYF
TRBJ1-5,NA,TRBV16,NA,TGTGCCAGCAGCTATCAGGGGAAACAGCCCCAGCATTTT,CASSYQGKQPQHF
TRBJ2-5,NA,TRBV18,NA,TGTGCCAGCTCATCCCAGGGGCGAGAGACCCAGTACTTC,CASSSQGRETQYF
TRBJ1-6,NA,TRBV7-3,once,TGTGCCAGCAGCTTAATTTCCGGAGACAATTCACCCCTCCACTTT,CASSLISGDNSPLHF
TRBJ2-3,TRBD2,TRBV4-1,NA,TGCGCCAGCAGCCAACTCCGGGAGGGCCCTACAGATACGCAGTATTTT,CASSQLREGPTDTQYF
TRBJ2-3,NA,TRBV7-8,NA,TGTGCCAGCAGCTTTAGGGATACGCAGTATTTT,CASSFRDTQYF
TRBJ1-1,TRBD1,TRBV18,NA,TGTGCCAGCTCACCAAGTAGACAGGGGAGGGAAACTGAAGCTTTCTTT,CASSPSRQGRETEAFF
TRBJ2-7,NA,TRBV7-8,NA,TGTGCCAGCAGCTTAGCGGGACCGAGGACCCCGAACGAGCAGTACTTC,CASSLAGPRTPNEQYF
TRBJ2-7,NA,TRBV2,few,TGTGCCAGCAGTGAGGGCCTCTCCCGGGCGGACGAGCAGTACTTC,CASSEGLSRADEQYF
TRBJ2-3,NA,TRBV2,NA,TGTGCCAGCCTTACAGGCCCCCCCGCCACAGATACGCAGTATTTT,CASLTGPPATDTQYF
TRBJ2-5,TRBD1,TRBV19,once,TGTGCCAGTAGTCCAGGACAGGGGGCAGGAGAGACCCAGTACTTC,CASSPGQGAGETQYF
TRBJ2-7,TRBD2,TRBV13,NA,TGTGCCAGCAGTGAAGTTACTAGCGGGAGGGGCGAGCAGTACTTC,CASSEVTSGRGEQYF
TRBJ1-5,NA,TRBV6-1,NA,TGTGCCAGCCGGGAGGGGCGCGCGAATCAGCCCCAGCATTTT,CASREGRANQPQHF
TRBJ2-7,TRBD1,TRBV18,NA,TGTGCCAGCTCAACACAGGGGTCCTTACGGGAGCAGTACTTC,CASSTQGSLREQYF
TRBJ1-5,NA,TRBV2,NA,TGTGCCAGCTCTTTTAATGCGGGCAATCAGCCCCAGCATTTT,CASSFNAGNQPQHF
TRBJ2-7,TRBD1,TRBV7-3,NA,TGTGCCAGCAGCTTATCACAGGGGGACGAGCAGTACTTC,CASSLSQGDEQYF
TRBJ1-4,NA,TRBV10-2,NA,TGCGCCAGCAGTCCAGGTCCGGATAATGAAAAACTGTTTTTT,CASSPGPDNEKLFF
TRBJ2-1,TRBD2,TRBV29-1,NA,TGCATCCCTCTGGAGCGGGGACTGGACAATGAGCAGTTCTTC,CIPLERGLDNEQFF